This entry lists 25 T cell receptor beta chains sequenced from one sample in a study of response to subunit inactivated influenza vaccine. TCRdb passed the RT-PCR reads through MiXCR, listing each CDR3 protein once. Of fewer than 650,000 distinct CDR3 sequences listed, 10% to 15% were seen once; the top ten hold around 12%. The source was PBMCs from blood, collected about 40 days after vaccination. Every receptor here comes from a man over 45 who received an inactivated influenza vaccine.

This clonotype came up many times. The V gene is TRBV4-3, the J gene TRBJ2-3, with D possibly TRBD2 on 6 matching bases. V gave up 0 bases and J gave up 4 bases, with 11 bases separating them. The CDR3 extends over 15 amino acids. Looked up from germline, CDR1 is LGHNA and CDR2 is YSLEER. CDR3 in DNA: TGCGCCAGCAGCCAAGACTGGGACTCCTCAGATACGCAGTATTTT. This translates into CASSQDWDSSDTQYF.

This clonotype was detected only a few times. The CDR3 sequence is CASSGGGTVQFF. The CDR3 DNA follows: TGTGCCAGCAGCGGCGGGGGTACTGTCCAGTTCTTC. The chain combines TRBV9 with TRBJ2-1; TRBD2 matches at 7 bases. Germline trimming cut 3 bases from V and 13 bases from J; bases unmatched to any gene: 7. The CDR3 is 12 residues long. The germline V gene encodes CDR1 SGDLS and CDR2 YYNGEE.

This sequence joins TRBV12-5 and TRBJ2-7; TRBD1 matches at 9 bases. V trimming: 5 bases; J trimming: 3 bases; junction bases outside the gene matches: 11. The CDR3 contains 16 residues. Germline lookup yields CDR1 LGHNT and CDR2 FRNRAP. CDR3 amino acids: CASGPYPGTGRYEQYF. The CDR3 bases are TGTGCTAGTGGTCCCTACCCCGGGACAGGGCGCTACGAGCAGTACTTC.

This clonotype showed up many times. The chain has TRBV4-3 and TRBJ2-1; TRBD1 is a possible D gene (6 bases). CDR3 length equals 15 residues. V was shortened by 0 bases and J by 7 bases, with 13 bases between the two germline ends. The germline V gene encodes CDR1 LGHNA and CDR2 YSLEER. The CDR3 loop reads CASSQDIGTKNEQFF. As DNA, the CDR3 is TGCGCCAGCAGCCAAGATATTGGGACAAAAAATGAGCAGTTCTTC.

This clonotype was detected many times. V is TRBV5-1 and J is TRBJ2-7; tentative D call: TRBD1 (5 bases). The ends were cut back, 6 bases at V and 4 bases at J, with 11 bases in the middle. This CDR3 has 12 amino acids. Germline CDR1 and CDR2: SGHRS and YFSETQ. The CDR3 bases are TGCGCCAGCAAGGACACCGGATACGAGCAGTACTTC. Translating it yields CASKDTGYEQYF.

The rearrangement joins TRBV19 to TRBJ1-5; TRBD1 might be the D (6 bases). The CDR3 has 14 amino acids. In germline, CDR1 is LNHDA, CDR2 SQIVND (reference sequence). Deletions cut 5 bases from V and 3 bases from J, with 11 bases between. CDR3 protein: CASSYQGYNQPQHF. As DNA, the CDR3 is TGTGCCAGTAGTTATCAGGGGTACAATCAGCCCCAGCATTTT. The full variable domain, completed using reference TRBV19 and TRBJ1-5, is DGGITQSPKYLFRKEGQNVTLSCEQNLNHDAMYWYRQDPGQGLRLIYYSQIVNDFQKGDIAEGYSVSREKKESFPLTVTSAQKNPTAFYLCASSYQGYNQPQHFGDGTRLSIL.

This clonotype was seen at least ten times. The gene calls are TRBV5-1 and TRBJ1-3; D not resolved. The germline V gene has CDR1 SGHRS and CDR2 YFSETQ. With 1 base removed from V and 0 bases from J, the gap between germline ends came to 5 bases. The CDR3 extends over 14 amino acids. CDR3 coding DNA: TGCGCCAGCAGCTTGTGGCACTCTGGAAACACCATATATTTT. This translates into CASSLWHSGNTIYF. The variable domain in full, completed from reference TRBV5-1 and TRBJ1-3, reads KAGVTQTPRYLIKTRGQQVTLSCSPISGHRSVSWYQQTPGQGLQFLFEYFSETQRNKGNFPGRFSGRQFSNSRSEMNVSTLELGDSALYLCASSLWHSGNTIYFGEGSWLTVV.

A single count supports this clonotype. V usage is TRBV2 and J usage is TRBJ2-4, with 14 bases fitting TRBD2. The CDR3 is made up of 15 amino acids. V gave up 6 bases and J gave up 4 bases; unmatched junction bases: 2. The germline CDR1 and CDR2 sequences are SNHLY and FYNNEI. This chain's CDR3 is CASRRLAGGKNIQYF. The CDR3 DNA reads as TGTGCCAGCAGGCGACTAGCGGGGGGGAAAAACATTCAGTACTTC.

The chain is built from TRBV4-3 and TRBJ2-7; a possible D gene is TRBD1 (6 bases). This CDR3 comprises 15 residues. V was pared by 1 base and J by 2 bases, with 12 bases between. Germline CDR1 and CDR2: LGHNA and YSLEER. The CDR3 coding sequence is TGCGCCAGCAGCCAAGGACAGGAGGTGACCTACGAGCAGTACTTC. It yields the protein CASSQGQEVTYEQYF.

The J gene is TRBJ2-7, the V gene TRBV15; D gene ambiguous. The germline V and J ends were trimmed by 3 bases and 2 bases, with 14 bases remaining between them. CDR1 LNHNV and CDR2 YYDKDF come from the germline V gene (reference sequence). There are 15 residues in the CDR3. The CDR3: CATSSDRVSTYEQYF. The CDR3 DNA reads as TGTGCCACCAGCAGTGATCGCGTCTCGACCTACGAGCAGTACTTC.

This clonotype was counted a few times. The V and J genes are TRBV12-3 or TRBV12-4 and TRBJ2-7; D gene ambiguous. Trimming took 5 bases from V and 1 from J, leaving 6 bases between them. CDR3 length equals 12 residues. The CDR3 sequence: CASSAKSYEQYF. CDR3 DNA sequence: TGTGCCAGCAGTGCCAAGTCCTACGAGCAGTACTTC.

This clonotype was picked up many times. V and J are TRBV28 and TRBJ2-1, with 9 bases fitting TRBD2. The CDR3 is 16 residues long. Germline V gene lookup returns CDR1 MDHEN and CDR2 SYDVKM. Trimming took 5 bases from V and 8 from J; bases not matched to a gene: 13. CDR3 DNA sequence: TGTGCCAGCAGTCGGACCGGGACTAGCATTCTTGATGAGCAGTTCTTC. Translating it yields CASSRTGTSILDEQFF.

This clonotype has a handful of counts. V and J are TRBV6-2 or TRBV6-3 and TRBJ2-1; maybe TRBD1 (5 bases). This CDR3 is 16 amino acids long. From germline, CDR1 is MNHEY and CDR2 SVGEGT. Trimming pared 5 bases from V and 0 bases from J, leaving 14 bases between. The CDR3 here is CASSAGHAASYNEQFF. In nucleotides, the CDR3 is TGTGCCAGCAGTGCCGGACACGCGGCCTCCTACAATGAGCAGTTCTTC.

The table lists this clonotype with many counts. This sequence joins TRBV20-1 and TRBJ2-1; 9 bases map to TRBD2. The V gene end was trimmed by 0 bases and the J gene end by 6 bases; junction bases not matched to a gene: 9. The CDR3 contains 16 residues. CDR1 is DFQATT, CDR2 SNEGSKA, per germline (reference sequence). The CDR3 DNA is TGCAGTGCTAGAGATTTGCGCGGGGGGGCCGGCAATGAGCAGTTCTTC. Residues: CSARDLRGGAGNEQFF.

The chain joins TRBV6-1 to TRBJ2-5, with D perhaps matching TRBD2 (5 bases). Looked up from germline, CDR1 is MNHNS and CDR2 is SASEGT. V was cut by 5 bases and J by 2 bases, with 15 bases left in between. CDR3 length: 15 residues. In DNA, the CDR3 is TGTGCCAGCAGTATAAATTGGGGAGTACAAGAGACCCAGTACTTC. Translation: CASSINWGVQETQYF.

This clonotype came up a few times. This chain joins TRBV12-3 or TRBV12-4 and TRBJ2-1, with D hard to call. The CDR3 extends over 11 amino acids. V was pared by 5 bases and J by 6 bases, with 5 bases between. Here the CDR3 reads CASSTLNEQFF. The CDR3 DNA reads as TGTGCCAGCAGTACACTCAATGAGCAGTTCTTC.

The chain is built from TRBV7-2 and TRBJ2-3; D gene unclear. Trimming left V 5 bases short and J 0 bases short, with 9 bases between. The germline V gene encodes CDR1 SGHTA and CDR2 FQGNSA. The CDR3 spans 14 residues. This chain's CDR3 is CASSKRPSTDTQYF. CDR3 sequence (DNA): TGTGCCAGCAGCAAAAGACCTAGCACAGATACGCAGTATTTT.

The chain has TRBV12-3 or TRBV12-4 and TRBJ2-7; the match to TRBD1 covers 10 bases. Trimming at V came to 1 base and at J to 0 bases, leaving 3 bases not matched to a gene. The CDR3 is 16 amino acids. The CDR3 loop is CASSLGGTGVSYEQYF. The CDR3 DNA follows: TGTGCCAGCAGTTTAGGTGGGACAGGGGTCTCCTACGAGCAGTACTTC.

The table lists this clonotype with a few counts. This chain connects TRBV10-1 to TRBJ1-2; 7 nucleotides line up with TRBD1. The CDR3 loop spans 13 amino acids. Germline lookup yields CDR1 WNHNN and CDR2 SYGVQD (reference sequence). V lost 5 bases to trimming and J lost 4 bases; unmatched junction nucleotides: 4. This CDR3 is CASSSGTAYGYTF. CDR3 DNA sequence: TGCGCCAGCAGTTCCGGGACAGCCTATGGCTACACCTTC.

This clonotype appeared a few times. This chain joins TRBV5-8 and TRBJ1-1; perhaps TRBD1 as D (6 bases). Germline loops: CDR1 SGHTS, CDR2 YDEGEE. The V end lost 5 bases, the J end lost 5 bases, and 22 bases lay between the germline ends. The length of the CDR3 is 16 residues. Here the CDR3 DNA reads TGTGCCAGCAGACCTCCCCTCCAGGGGAGAGGGACTGAAGCTTTCTTT. It is translated as CASRPPLQGRGTEAFF.

This chain uses TRBV12-3 or TRBV12-4 with TRBJ2-1; maybe TRBD2 (6 bases). Trimming pared 3 bases from V and 2 bases from J, leaving 8 bases between. The CDR3 has 14 amino acids. The CDR3 bases are TGTGCCAGCAGTTTGGGACTCCCCTACAATGAGCAGTTCTTC. Translation: CASSLGLPYNEQFF.

This clonotype has just a few counts. The rearrangement uses TRBV12-3 or TRBV12-4 and TRBJ1-5; D not resolved. V lost 2 bases to trimming and J lost 3 bases, with 5 bases between them. The CDR3 covers 13 residues. The chain's CDR3 is CASSLTFNQPQHF. CDR3 bases: TGTGCCAGCAGTTTAACCTTCAATCAGCCCCAGCATTTT.

This clonotype was recorded a few times. The gene calls are TRBV12-3 or TRBV12-4 and TRBJ2-3; TRBD2 aligns across 11 bases. V shed 6 bases and J 1 base; nucleotides not matched to a gene: 6. CDR3 length equals 16 residues. CDR3 sequence reads: CASRIAGGRGTDTQYF. CDR3 DNA sequence: TGTGCCAGCAGGATAGCGGGAGGGAGGGGCACAGATACGCAGTATTTT.

This clonotype turned up a few times. The chain recombines TRBV6-5 with TRBJ2-3; 12 nucleotides line up with TRBD2. Germline V gene data show CDR1 as MNHEY and CDR2 as SVGAGI. The trim removed 2 bases at V and 4 bases at J, leaving 7 bases unmatched. This CDR3 comprises 17 residues. This CDR3 reads CASSYTETSGSADTQYF. CDR3 nucleotide sequence: TGTGCCAGCAGTTACACGGAGACTAGCGGGAGTGCAGATACGCAGTATTTT.

This clonotype came up a few times. The genes are TRBV20-1 and TRBJ2-1; TRBD2 matches 13 bases. The CDR3 covers 17 residues. The V gene end was trimmed by 0 bases and the J gene end by 6 bases; junction bases not matched to a gene: 8. CDR1 and CDR2 from the germline V gene are DFQATT and SNEGSKA (reference sequence). CDR3 nucleotide sequence: TGCAGTGCTAGAGACCCAGGACTAGCGGGAGTTTTCAATGAGCAGTTCTTC. It yields the protein CSARDPGLAGVFNEQFF.